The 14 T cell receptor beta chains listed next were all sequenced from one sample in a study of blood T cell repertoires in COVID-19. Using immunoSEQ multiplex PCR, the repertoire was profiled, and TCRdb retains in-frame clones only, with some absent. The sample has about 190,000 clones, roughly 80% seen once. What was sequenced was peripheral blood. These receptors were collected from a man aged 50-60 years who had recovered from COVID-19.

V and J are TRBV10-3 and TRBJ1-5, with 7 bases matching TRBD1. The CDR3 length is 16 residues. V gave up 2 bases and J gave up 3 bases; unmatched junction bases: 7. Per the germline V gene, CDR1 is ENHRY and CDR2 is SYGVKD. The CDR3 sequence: CAISEGPGQFNQPQHF. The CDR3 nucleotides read TGTGCCATCAGTGAGGGGCCGGGACAGTTCAATCAGCCCCAGCATTTT.

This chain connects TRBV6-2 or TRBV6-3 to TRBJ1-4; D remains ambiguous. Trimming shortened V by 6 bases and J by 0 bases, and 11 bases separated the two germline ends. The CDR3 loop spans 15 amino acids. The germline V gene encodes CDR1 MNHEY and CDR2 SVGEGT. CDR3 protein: CASSPTYATNEKLFF. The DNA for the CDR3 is TGTGCCAGCAGCCCGACTTATGCAACTAATGAAAAACTGTTTTTT.

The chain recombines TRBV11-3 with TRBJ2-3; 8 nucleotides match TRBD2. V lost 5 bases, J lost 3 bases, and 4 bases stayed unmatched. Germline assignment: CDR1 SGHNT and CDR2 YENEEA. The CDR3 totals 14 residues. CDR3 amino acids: CASSPGLATDTQYF. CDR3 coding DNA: TGTGCCAGCAGCCCAGGACTAGCTACAGATACGCAGTATTTT.

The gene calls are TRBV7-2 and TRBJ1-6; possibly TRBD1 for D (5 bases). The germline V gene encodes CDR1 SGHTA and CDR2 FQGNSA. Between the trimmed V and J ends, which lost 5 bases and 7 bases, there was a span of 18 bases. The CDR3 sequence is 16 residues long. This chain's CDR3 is CASSPWAGNRNSPLHF. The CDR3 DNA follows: TGTGCCAGCAGCCCGTGGGCTGGGAACAGGAATTCACCCCTCCACTTT.

The CDR3, as DNA: TGCGCCAGCAGCCCCTGGGTAGGGAGCTCCTACAATGAGCAGTTCTTC. Translation: CASSPWVGSSYNEQFF. J is TRBJ2-1 and V is TRBV5-1; D might be TRBD2 (5 bases). This CDR3 has 16 residues. The germline gives CDR1 SGHRS, CDR2 YFSETQ. Deletions cut 4 bases from V and 0 bases from J, with 14 bases between.

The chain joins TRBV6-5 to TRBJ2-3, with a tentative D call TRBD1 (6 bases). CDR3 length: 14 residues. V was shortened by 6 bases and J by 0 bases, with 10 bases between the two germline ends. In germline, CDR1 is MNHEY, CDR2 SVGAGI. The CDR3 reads CASRNRASTDTQYF. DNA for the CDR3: TGTGCCAGCAGAAACAGGGCTAGCACAGATACGCAGTATTTT.

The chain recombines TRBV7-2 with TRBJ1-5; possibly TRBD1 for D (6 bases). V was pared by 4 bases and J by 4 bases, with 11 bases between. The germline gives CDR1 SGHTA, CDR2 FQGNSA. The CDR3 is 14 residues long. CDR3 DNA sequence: TGTGCCAGCAGCTCTAGACAGGCTAATCAGCCCCAGCATTTT. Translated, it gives CASSSRQANQPQHF.

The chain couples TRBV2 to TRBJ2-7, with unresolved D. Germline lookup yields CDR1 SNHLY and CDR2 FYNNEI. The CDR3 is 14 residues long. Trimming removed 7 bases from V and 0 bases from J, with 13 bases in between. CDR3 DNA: TGTGCCAGCAAAAATACCCCTAGCTCCTACGAGCAGTACTTC. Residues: CASKNTPSSYEQYF.

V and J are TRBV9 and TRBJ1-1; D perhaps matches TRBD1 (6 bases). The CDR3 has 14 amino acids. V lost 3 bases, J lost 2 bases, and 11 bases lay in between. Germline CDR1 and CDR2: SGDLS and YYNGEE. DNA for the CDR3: TGTGCCAGCAGCGCAGAGACAGGAAACACTGAAGCTTTCTTT. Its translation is CASSAETGNTEAFF.

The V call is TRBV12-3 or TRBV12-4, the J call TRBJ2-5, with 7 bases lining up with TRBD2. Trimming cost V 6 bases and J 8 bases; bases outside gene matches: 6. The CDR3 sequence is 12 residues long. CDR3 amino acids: CASSLGRDTQYF. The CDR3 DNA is TGTGCCAGCAGCCTTGGGAGGGACACCCAGTACTTC.

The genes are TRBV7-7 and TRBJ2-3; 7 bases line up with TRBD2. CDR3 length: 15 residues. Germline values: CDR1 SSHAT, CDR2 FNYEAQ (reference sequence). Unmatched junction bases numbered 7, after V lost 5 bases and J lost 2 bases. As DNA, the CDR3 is TGTGCCAGCAGCCCCGAGGCGGGAGCCACAGATACGCAGTATTTT. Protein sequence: CASSPEAGATDTQYF.

CDR3 region: CASTESQGSGNTIYF. As DNA, the CDR3 is TGTGCCAGCACCGAAAGCCAGGGATCTGGAAACACCATATATTTT. V and J are TRBV6-5 and TRBJ1-3; possibly TRBD1 for D (5 bases). V was shortened by 7 bases and J by 1 base, with 14 bases between the two germline ends. From germline, CDR1 is MNHEY and CDR2 SVGAGI. The CDR3 contains 15 residues.

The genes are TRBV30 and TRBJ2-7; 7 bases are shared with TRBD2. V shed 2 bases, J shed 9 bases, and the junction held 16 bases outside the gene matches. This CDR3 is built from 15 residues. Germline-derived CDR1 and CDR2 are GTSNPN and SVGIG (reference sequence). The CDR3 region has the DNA TGTGCCTGGAGTCCCCTGGGGGGAGGGGAATTTGGGCAGTACTTC. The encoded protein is CAWSPLGGGEFGQYF.

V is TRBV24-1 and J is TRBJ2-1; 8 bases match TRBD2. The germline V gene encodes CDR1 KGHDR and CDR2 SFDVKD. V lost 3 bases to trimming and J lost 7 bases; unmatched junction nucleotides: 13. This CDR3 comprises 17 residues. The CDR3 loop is CATSDTKGLDSLNEQFF. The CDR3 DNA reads TGTGCCACCAGTGATACCAAGGGACTAGACTCGTTGAATGAGCAGTTCTTC.